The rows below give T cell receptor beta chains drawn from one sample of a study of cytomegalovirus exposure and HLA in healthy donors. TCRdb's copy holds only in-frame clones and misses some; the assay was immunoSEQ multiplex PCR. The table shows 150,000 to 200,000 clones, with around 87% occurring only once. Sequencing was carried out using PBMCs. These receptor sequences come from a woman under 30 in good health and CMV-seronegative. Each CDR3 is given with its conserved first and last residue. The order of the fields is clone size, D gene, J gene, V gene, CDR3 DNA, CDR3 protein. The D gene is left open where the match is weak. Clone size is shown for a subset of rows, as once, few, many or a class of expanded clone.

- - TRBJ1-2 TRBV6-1 TGTGCCAGCAGTTTGTCTCGGGATGGCTACACCTTC CASSLSRDGYTF
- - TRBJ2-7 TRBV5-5 TGTGCCAGCAGCTTGGCCCAGGGACAACCCTACGAGCAGTACTTC CASSLAQGQPYEQYF
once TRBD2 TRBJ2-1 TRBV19 TGTGCCAGTAGTATCGGAGCGGGAGTTGGAAATGAGCAGTTCTTC CASSIGAGVGNEQFF
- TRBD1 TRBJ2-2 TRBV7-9 TGTGCCAGCAGCTTAGGACAGGGGGAAAGCGGGGAGCTGTTTTTT CASSLGQGESGELFF
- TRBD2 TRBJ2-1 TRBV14 TGTGCCAGCAGCCGCGGACCGGGACTAGCTTATGAGCAGTTCTTC CASSRGPGLAYEQFF
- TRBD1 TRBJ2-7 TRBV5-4 TGTGCCAGCCACCCCTGGGACAGGGGGTACGAGCAGTACTTC CASHPWDRGYEQYF
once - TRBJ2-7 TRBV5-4 TGTGCCAGCAGCCCGCCGACGGGAGTAGCGACGGAGCAGTACTTC CASSPPTGVATEQYF
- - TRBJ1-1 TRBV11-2 TGTGCCAGCAGCTTAAGGTCCGGGACGCCCTCGGGGGTGGAAGCTTTCTTT CASSLRSGTPSGVEAFF
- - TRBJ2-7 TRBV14 TGTGCCAGCAGACCGGGCGGGGCAAACCTCTACGAGCAGTACTTC CASRPGGANLYEQYF
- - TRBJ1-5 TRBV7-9 TGTGCCAGCAGTTCCTGGGGCGGATCCAGAAATCAGCCCCAGCATTTT CASSSWGGSRNQPQHF
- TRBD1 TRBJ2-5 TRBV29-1 TGCAGCGTTGAAGGGGTGGGACAGGGACGAGGGGAGACCCAGTACTTC CSVEGVGQGRGETQYF
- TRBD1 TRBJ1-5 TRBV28 TGTGCCAGCAGTTTCTATCGGGACAGGGTTCACTATAGCAATCAGCCCCAGCATTTT CASSFYRDRVHYSNQPQHF
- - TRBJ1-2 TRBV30 TGTGCCTGGAGTGGGGAGGCCCGCAGGAGCTATGGCTACACCTTC CAWSGEARRSYGYTF
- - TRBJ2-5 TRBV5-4 TGTGCCAGCAGCTCCTGGCTGGGGTCGGGGGAACTGGAGACCCAGTACTTC CASSSWLGSGELETQYF
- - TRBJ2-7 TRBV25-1 TGTGCCAGCAGTGAATCCGGCGGAACCTACGAGCAGTACTTC CASSESGGTYEQYF
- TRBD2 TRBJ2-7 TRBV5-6 TGTGCCAGCAGCCCCGGACTAGCGGGAGCCGAGCAGTACTTC CASSPGLAGAEQYF
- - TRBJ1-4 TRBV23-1 TGCGCCAGCAGTCAAATGCCGCCCGGGATGTTTTTT CASSQMPPGMFF
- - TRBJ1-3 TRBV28 TGTGCCAGCAGTTTTAGGGGCGGACTAGCGGGGGGAAACACCATATATTTT CASSFRGGLAGGNTIYF
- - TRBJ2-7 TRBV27 TGTGCCAGCCGCAAGTCTAGCACCTACGAGCAGTACTTC CASRKSSTYEQYF
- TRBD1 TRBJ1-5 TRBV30 TGTGCCTGCAAGACAGGGAGCAATCAGCCCCAGCATTTT CACKTGSNQPQHF
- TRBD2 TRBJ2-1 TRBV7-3 TGTGCCAGCAGCCCAGCGGGAGGGCCCAATGAGCAGTTCTTC CASSPAGGPNEQFF
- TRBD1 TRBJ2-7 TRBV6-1 TGTGCCAGCAGTGAAACCCTGGGACAGGGAGACGAGCAGTACTTC CASSETLGQGDEQYF
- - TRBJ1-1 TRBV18 TGTGCCAGCTCAGTACAGGGAGAGAACACTGAAGCTTTCTTT CASSVQGENTEAFF
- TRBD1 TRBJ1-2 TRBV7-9 TGTGCCAGCAGCTGGGGACAGGTGAACTATGGCTACACCTTC CASSWGQVNYGYTF
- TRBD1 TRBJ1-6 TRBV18 TGTGCCAGCTCACAATCGGGACAGCAGAATTCACCCCTCCACTTT CASSQSGQQNSPLHF
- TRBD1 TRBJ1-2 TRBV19 TGTGCCAGTAGTATAGCTTGGACAGGCCCGGGAGGCTACACCTTC CASSIAWTGPGGYTF
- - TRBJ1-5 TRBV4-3 TGCGCCAGCAGCCAAGGGGTGGGGAGACCCCAGCATTTT CASSQGVGRPQHF
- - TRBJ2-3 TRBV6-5 TGTGCCAAGGTGGAGGGGACAGATACGCAGTATTTT CAKVEGTDTQYF
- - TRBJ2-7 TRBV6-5 TGTGCCAGCAGTCCTACTAGATCCTACGAGCAGTACTTC CASSPTRSYEQYF
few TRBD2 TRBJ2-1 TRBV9 TGTGCCAGCAGCGCAAGGGGTAATAGCGGGGGGATTAGCTACAATGAGCAGTTCTTC CASSARGNSGGISYNEQFF
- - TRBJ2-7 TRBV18 TGTGCCAGCTCACCCCAAGGAGAGGGTTCCTACGAGCAGTACTTC CASSPQGEGSYEQYF
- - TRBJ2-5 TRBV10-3 TGTGCCATCAGTGGGAGGGAAGGGGAGACCCAGTACTTC CAISGREGETQYF
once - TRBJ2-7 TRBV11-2 TGTGCCAGCAGCCTCCTGGGGGGTCTCTACGAGCAGTACTTC CASSLLGGLYEQYF
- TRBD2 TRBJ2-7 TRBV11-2 TGTGCCAGCAGCTTAGATGGGCTAGCGGGGGGGCCCGGGTACGAGCAGTACTTC CASSLDGLAGGPGYEQYF
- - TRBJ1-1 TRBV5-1 TGCGCCAGCAGCTTAGGGGGGGGGTTGAACACTGAAGCTTTCTTT CASSLGGGLNTEAFF
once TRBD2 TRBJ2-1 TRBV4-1 TGCGCCAGCAGCCAAGTTGGACTAGCGGGAGGGGGACCGAGGTACAATGAGCAGTTCTTC CASSQVGLAGGGPRYNEQFF